This T cell receptor beta chain was recorded in a study of shared clonotypes between healthy human individuals. Looking at the study overall: The composition of the donors was a couple of women and a few men aged 18 to 49. Plates per donor: three CD4 naive, three CD4 memory, two CD8 naive, one CD8 memory. Study observations and caveats: Among a few donors, roughly 5% of naive CD4 clonotypes were found in common. Sample collection involved blood only; tissue repertoires are likely different.

The CDR3 has 16 amino acids. V gave up 3 bases and J gave up 1 base, with 13 bases separating them. Germline lookup yields CDR1 KGHSH and CDR2 LQKENI. CD45RO-negative cells were positively selected for CCR7, leaving out terminally differentiated effector memory CD45RA+ cells. The table came from immunoSEQ multiplex PCR; TCRdb's copy has only in-frame clones and leaves some out. The sample holds hundreds of thousands of clones, 95% to 96% seen once. In the case of this clone: Its target is unknown.

Sample: naive CD8+ T cells sorted from blood. The V call is TRBV18, the J call TRBJ1-5; tentatively, D is TRBD1 (5 bases). The receptor was isolated from a woman between 25 and 40 years old in good health. The CDR3 DNA is TGTGCCAGCTCACCCAAGGGGTCGTGGAGCAATCAGCCCCAGCATTTT. It translates to CASSPKGSWSNQPQHF.